Shown below are 15 T cell receptor beta chains from a single sample sequenced in a study of T-cell memory formation after mild COVID-19. TCRdb re-called the 5' RACE reads with MiXCR, one entry per CDR3 protein. The sample includes 400,000 to 450,000 distinct CDR3 sequences, roughly 18% of them seen just once. The sample was PBMCs or a T cell subset sorted from them (not recorded which). These receptors originate from a man younger than 30 who had mild COVID-19 (a few samples of this study predate the infection). Cell type and time point are not known.

The genes are TRBV7-2 and TRBJ2-7; weak D call: TRBD2 (6 bases). This CDR3 comprises 15 residues. Trimming stripped 3 bases from V and 1 base from J, with 13 bases between. Looked up from germline, CDR1 is SGHTA and CDR2 is FQGNSA. The CDR3 DNA is TGTGCCAGCAGCTTTCGGGGGTGGGGTTCCTACGAGCAGTACTTC. The encoded protein is CASSFRGWGSYEQYF.

In its sample, this clonotype was seen a few times. The chain has TRBV11-2 and TRBJ2-1; D is possibly TRBD1 or TRBD2 (5 bases each). Germline V gene data show CDR1 as SGHAT and CDR2 as FQNNGV. Between the trimmed V and J ends, which lost 5 bases and 8 bases, there was a span of 13 bases. The CDR3 loop spans 13 amino acids. CDR3 DNA sequence: TGTGCCAGCAGCGGACAACTAGGAGATGAGCAGTTCTTC. Amino acid sequence: CASSGQLGDEQFF.

This clonotype occurred a few times. The V and J genes are TRBV29-1 and TRBJ2-1, with a weak D call TRBD1 (5 bases). The CDR3 has 12 amino acids. V was clipped by 5 bases and J by 3 bases, with 8 bases between them. Germline V gene sequence: CDR1 SQVTM, CDR2 ANQGSEA. The CDR3 nucleotides read TGCAGCGTTTCGACAGTCTACAATGAGCAGTTCTTC. As protein: CSVSTVYNEQFF.

Comment on this clonotype: This could be a read error, since a much larger clone is one nucleotide away. This sequence joins TRBV7-2 and TRBJ1-3; D not resolved. The CDR3 runs to 17 residues. Germline loops: CDR1 SGHTA, CDR2 FQGNSA. V lost 5 bases to trimming and J lost 0 bases, with 17 bases between them. The DNA for the CDR3 is TGTGCCAGCAGCCTCGGGCAGCAGGAGTCCTCTGGAAACACCATATATTTT. Its translation: CASSLGQQESSGNTIYF.

Regarding this clonotype: One base away lies a much larger clone, so this may be a sequencing read error. The gene calls are TRBV11-1 and TRBJ1-1; 8 nucleotides match TRBD1. The CDR3 is 13 residues long. Per the germline V gene, CDR1 is SGHAT and CDR2 is FQDESV (reference sequence). Trimming at V came to 3 bases and at J to 4 bases, leaving 1 base not matched to a gene. The CDR3 DNA follows: TGTGCCAGCAGCTTGACAGGGGTCACTGAAGCTTTCTTT. Translating it yields CASSLTGVTEAFF.

This chain connects TRBV12-3 or TRBV12-4 to TRBJ1-5; TRBD1 matches 7 bases. V was pared by 5 bases and J by 6 bases, with 4 bases of the junction left unmatched. This CDR3 comprises 13 residues. This chain's CDR3 is CASSPGTVQPQHF. The CDR3, as DNA: TGTGCCAGCAGTCCCGGGACAGTTCAGCCCCAGCATTTT.

The chain uses TRBV7-9 and TRBJ2-4; D gene ambiguous. CDR3 length: 15 amino acids. Looked up from germline, CDR1 is SEHNR and CDR2 is FQNEAQ (reference sequence). V was cut by 3 bases and J by 2 bases, with 11 bases left in between. CDR3 in DNA: TGTGCCAGCAGCTTGGGGATGGGAACCAAAAACATTCAGTACTTC. Its translation: CASSLGMGTKNIQYF.

Only a few counts were recorded for this clonotype. This chain uses TRBV7-9 with TRBJ2-3; 8 bases align to TRBD2. The CDR3 has 18 residues. V was clipped by 2 bases and J by 6 bases; unmatched bases: 16. Germline-derived CDR1 and CDR2 are SEHNR and FQNEAQ (reference sequence). Here the CDR3 reads CASSLYRLASSGFDTQYF. The CDR3 DNA reads TGTGCCAGCAGCTTATATCGGCTGGCGTCTAGCGGGTTTGATACGCAGTATTTT.

This clonotype turned up a few times. The V gene is TRBV7-9, the J gene TRBJ1-5; D is uncertain. CDR1 and CDR2 (germline): SEHNR, FQNEAQ (reference sequence). This CDR3 has 12 amino acids. V was clipped by 1 base and J by 7 bases, with 5 bases between them. This chain's CDR3 is CASSLGSQPQHF. In nucleotides, the CDR3 is TGTGCCAGCAGCTTAGGGTCCCAGCCCCAGCATTTT.

This clonotype was observed a few times. The chain carries TRBV6-6 and TRBJ1-1, with D tentatively TRBD1 (6 bases). This CDR3 has 12 amino acids. Trimming shortened V by 5 bases and J by 8 bases, and 12 bases separated the two germline ends. Per the germline V gene, CDR1 is MNHNY and CDR2 is SVGAGI (reference sequence). DNA for the CDR3: TGTGCCAGCAGTGGCGGACAGCCCGAAGCTTTCTTT. It translates to CASSGGQPEAFF.

This chain links TRBV12-3 or TRBV12-4 with TRBJ1-4, with D maybe TRBD1 (5 bases). The CDR3 length is 14 residues. The germline V and J ends were trimmed by 5 bases and 10 bases, with 17 bases remaining between them. CDR3 DNA sequence: TGTGCCAGCAGTGCCCGGGGGGTTTGGGGAAAACTGTTTTTT. Translating it yields CASSARGVWGKLFF.

The chain is built from TRBV18 and TRBJ2-7; TRBD1 aligns across 9 bases. Germline CDR1 and CDR2: KGHSH and LQKENI. The CDR3 length is 13 residues. Trimming took 5 bases from V and 5 from J; bases not matched to a gene: 4. In DNA form, the CDR3 reads TGTGCCAGCTCAGGGACAGGGAGCCACGAGCAGTACTTC. The encoded protein is CASSGTGSHEQYF.

There are a few counts of this clonotype. The V and J genes are TRBV6-2 or TRBV6-3 and TRBJ1-1; D remains ambiguous. Trimming left V 1 base short and J 11 bases short, with 14 bases between. CDR1 MNHEY and CDR2 SVGEGT come from the germline V gene. The CDR3 is 13 residues long. The DNA for the CDR3 is TGTGCCAGCAGTTACTTTGATCCCCGGGCGGCTTTCTTT. It yields the protein CASSYFDPRAAFF.

This clonotype was seen ten or more times. The rearrangement uses TRBV12-3 or TRBV12-4 and TRBJ2-7; the D gene is possibly TRBD1 (6 bases). The CDR3 extends over 13 amino acids. Trimming removed 4 bases from V and 3 bases from J, with 10 bases in between. CDR3 residues: CASSWEGGYEQYF. CDR3 sequence (DNA): TGTGCCAGCAGTTGGGAAGGGGGCTACGAGCAGTACTTC.

The CDR3 region is CSATGTSGSSSYEQYF. CDR3 nucleotide sequence: TGCAGTGCTACCGGGACTAGCGGGAGTAGCTCCTACGAGCAGTACTTC. This chain connects TRBV20-1 to TRBJ2-7; 14 bases are a match to TRBD2. This CDR3 comprises 16 residues. The V gene's germline CDR1 is DFQATT and CDR2 SNEGSKA (reference sequence). Germline trimming cut 4 bases from V and 0 bases from J; bases unmatched to any gene: 5.